This T cell receptor (beta chain) was captured by sequencing in a study of blood T cell repertoires in COVID-19. The junction had 7 bases not matched to a gene; V was cut back by 5 bases and J by 5 bases. The CDR3 sequence is 13 residues long. Germline V gene sequence: CDR1 SQVTM, CDR2 ANQGSEA. Measured with immunoSEQ multiplex PCR; TCRdb has only the in-frame clones, and not every one. The sample yields more than 350,000 clones, around 87% seen once. The sequencing sample was made of peripheral blood. This chain joins TRBV29-1 and TRBJ2-5; 8 nucleotides align to TRBD2. This receptor was identified in a woman aged 25 to 39 with COVID-19, enrolled during active disease. The CDR3 sequence: CSVLGPGGETQYF. Here the CDR3 DNA reads TGCAGCGTTCTGGGCCCGGGAGGGGAGACCCAGTACTTC.